This T cell receptor beta chain was sequenced for a study of cytomegalovirus exposure and HLA in healthy donors. Broader study findings: Later on, analysis showed that most CMV-associated TCR beta chains appeared to be HLA-restricted. In a later analysis, productive TCRs from donors in an Asian-associated ancestry cluster reportedly carried fewer N-insertions than the cohort mean.

The sample holds a few counts of this clone. Its antigen remains unidentified. This PCR relied on a set of 60 Vbeta primers and 13 Jbeta primers. Libraries were prepared by immunoSEQ multiplex PCR; TCRdb keeps only in-frame clonotypes and omits some of them. The sample lists approximately 120,000 clones; around four fifths were seen once. This sequence originates from a woman in her 50s in good health and CMV-seropositive. Sequencing used PBMCs.

The CDR3 bases are TGTGCCAGCAGCTCATCCGGGACTCCTAACAATGAGCAGTTCTTC. As protein: CASSSSGTPNNEQFF. This sequence joins TRBV5-4 and TRBJ2-1; D may be TRBD2 (6 bases). Trimming took off 3 bases at V and 5 bases at J, with 15 bases between the two ends. Germline lookup yields CDR1 SGHNT and CDR2 YYREEE (reference sequence). This CDR3 spans 15 amino acids.